The 28 T cell receptor beta chains in this list originate from one sample, sequenced in a study of blood T cell repertoires in COVID-19. TCRdb's table, derived via immunoSEQ multiplex PCR, lists solely in-frame clones and lacks some. The top ten hold 8.1% of the sample, which has approximately 160,000 clones, over 60% seen once. The source material was peripheral blood. These receptor sequences come from a man aged 55 to 70 with acute or convalescent COVID-19.

The chain joins TRBV30 to TRBJ1-3; weak D call: TRBD1 (5 bases). Germline V CDR1 and CDR2: GTSNPN, SVGIG (reference sequence). The CDR3 extends over 15 amino acids. The germline V and J ends were trimmed by 2 bases and 3 bases, with 14 bases remaining between them. The CDR3 sequence is CAWSTGRRGGNTIYF. The CDR3 bases are TGTGCCTGGAGTACGGGACGGCGGGGTGGAAACACCATATATTTT.

The CDR3 loop is CSVDRASTEAFF. CDR3 DNA: TGCAGCGTTGACAGGGCTTCCACTGAAGCTTTCTTT. The chain joins TRBV29-1 to TRBJ1-1; possibly TRBD1 for D (5 bases). Germline CDR1 is SQVTM and CDR2 is ANQGSEA. Trimming shortened V by 3 bases and J by 4 bases, and 9 bases separated the two germline ends. The CDR3 runs to 12 residues.

The V and J genes are TRBV5-8 and TRBJ1-3; 7 bases line up with TRBD1. Trimming took 5 bases from V and 0 from J; bases not matched to a gene: 5. CDR1 is SGHTS and CDR2 is YDEGEE in the germline V gene. This CDR3 has 15 amino acids. CDR3 loop: CASSRGTASGNTIYF. CDR3 nucleotides: TGTGCCAGCAGTCGAGGGACAGCCTCTGGAAACACCATATATTTT.

The chain employs TRBV11-2 and TRBJ2-2; 10 positions match TRBD1. The CDR3 is 15 amino acids. In germline, CDR1 is SGHAT, CDR2 FQNNGV. V shed 3 bases and J 6 bases; nucleotides not matched to a gene: 4. The CDR3 reads CASSFGQGGPGELFF. The CDR3 coding sequence is TGTGCCAGCAGCTTTGGACAGGGGGGCCCCGGGGAGCTGTTTTTT.

The chain is built from TRBV19 and TRBJ2-1, with TRBD2 identical over 9 bases. From germline, CDR1 is LNHDA and CDR2 SQIVND (reference sequence). The CDR3 length is 16 residues. The V gene end was trimmed by 7 bases and the J gene end by 6 bases; junction bases not matched to a gene: 13. The CDR3 protein is CASTAAPRGGANEQFF. For the CDR3, the DNA is TGTGCCAGTACCGCAGCACCACGCGGGGGGGCCAATGAGCAGTTCTTC. The variable domain in full, with the rest retrieved from reference TRBV19 and TRBJ2-1, is DGGITQSPKYLFRKEGQNVTLSCEQNLNHDAMYWYRQDPGQGLRLIYYSQIVNDFQKGDIAEGYSVSREKKESFPLTVTSAQKNPTAFYLCASTAAPRGGANEQFFGPGTRLTVL.

The gene calls are TRBV5-1 and TRBJ2-5; tentatively, D is TRBD1 (5 bases). The V end lost 5 bases, the J end lost 0 bases, and 14 bases lay between the germline ends. Looked up from germline, CDR1 is SGHRS and CDR2 is YFSETQ. This CDR3 has 15 residues. The CDR3 nucleotides are TGCGCCAGCAGAGACCAGGGCCGAAACCAAGAGACCCAGTACTTC. It specifies CASRDQGRNQETQYF.

CDR3 residues: CASRGGQLGLAFF. CDR3 DNA sequence: TGTGCCAGCAGAGGGGGACAGTTAGGATTGGCTTTCTTT. V gene TRBV6-5 combines with J gene TRBJ1-1; 7 positions agree with TRBD1. CDR3 size: 13 residues. CDR1 is MNHEY, CDR2 SVGAGI, per germline. The ends lost 6 bases at V and 11 bases at J; junction bases unmatched: 12.

This clone was seen a handful of times. Here the CDR3 reads CATSGSYRGHDTGELFF. The CDR3 bases are TGTGCCACCAGTGGATCGTACAGGGGGCATGACACCGGGGAGCTGTTTTTT. This chain joins TRBV24-1 and TRBJ2-2; TRBD1 matches at 9 bases. Germline V gives CDR1 KGHDR, CDR2 SFDVKD. There are 17 residues in the CDR3. V was pared by 5 bases and J by 3 bases, with 9 bases of the junction left unmatched.

The rearrangement links TRBV5-6 to TRBJ2-1; tentative D call: TRBD1 (6 bases). CDR1 and CDR2 from the germline V gene are SGHDT and YYEEEE. The germline V and J ends were trimmed by 3 bases and 9 bases, with 16 bases remaining between them. This CDR3 is built from 14 residues. In nucleotides, the CDR3 is TGTGCCAGCAGCTACGCCGGGACATCGACTGAGCAGTTCTTC. As protein: CASSYAGTSTEQFF.

The chain combines TRBV2 with TRBJ1-2; D unclear. V lost 0 bases and J lost 8, with 13 bases in between. The CDR3 consists of 14 residues. The germline gives CDR1 SNHLY, CDR2 FYNNEI. The CDR3 nucleotides are TGTGCCAGCAGTGAAGCGTTGAGGGCCAGCGGCTACACCTTC. Translation: CASSEALRASGYTF. Full variable domain (remainder filled in from reference TRBV2 and TRBJ1-2): EPEVTQTPSHQVTQMGQEVILRCVPISNHLYFYWYRQILGQKVEFLVSFYNNEISEKSEIFDDQFSVERPDGSNFTLKIRSTKLEDSAMYFCASSEALRASGYTFGSGTRLTVV.

This clone has only a few counts. J is TRBJ1-3 and V is TRBV3-1 (or the pseudogene TRBV3-2), with D possibly being TRBD1 (6 bases). CDR1 LGHDT and CDR2 YNNKEL come from the germline V gene (reference sequence). V lost 4 bases to trimming and J lost 4 bases, with 14 bases between them. The CDR3 has 15 residues. CDR3 in amino acids: CASSPQGMLGNTIYF. The CDR3 DNA follows: TGTGCCAGCAGCCCGCAGGGGATGTTAGGAAACACCATATATTTT.

This chain uses TRBV5-6 with TRBJ2-1; the D gene is possibly TRBD1 (6 bases). CDR3 length equals 13 residues. Trimming took 5 bases from V and 3 from J, leaving 9 bases between them. Germline CDR1 reads SGHDT; CDR2 reads YYEEEE. CDR3 nucleotides: TGTGCCAGCAGATTGACAGGCTACAATGAGCAGTTCTTC. It specifies CASRLTGYNEQFF.

The V gene is TRBV5-4, the J gene TRBJ2-5; 7 bases align to TRBD2. CDR1 is SGHNT, CDR2 YYREEE, per germline (reference sequence). The CDR3 length is 18 residues. V was pared by 4 bases and J by 1 base, with 16 bases of the junction left unmatched. The CDR3 DNA follows: TGTGCCAGCAGCCGAACCCTCTCGCCAGCGGGGCGCCAAGAGACCCAGTACTTC. Its translation: CASSRTLSPAGRQETQYF.

This chain links TRBV7-2 with TRBJ1-2; the match to TRBD1 covers 11 bases. Trimming took 6 bases from V and 3 from J; bases not matched to a gene: 0. The germline CDR1 and CDR2 sequences are SGHTA and FQGNSA. The CDR3 runs to 13 residues. The CDR3 DNA follows: TGTGCCAGCAGGGGACAGGGGGACTATGGCTACACCTTC. As protein: CASRGQGDYGYTF.

This chain uses TRBV18 with TRBJ2-2, with D possibly being TRBD1 (5 bases). The V end was cut by 2 bases, the J end by 5 bases, with 15 bases between. Germline V gives CDR1 KGHSH, CDR2 LQKENI. The CDR3 is 16 residues long. CDR3 region: CASSPFSGRATGELFF. In DNA form, the CDR3 reads TGTGCCAGCTCACCATTTTCCGGCAGGGCAACCGGGGAGCTGTTTTTT.

A few counts support this clone. CDR3 amino acids: CASSDRGFHEQYF. Written as DNA, the CDR3 is TGTGCCAGCAGTGACCGGGGGTTCCACGAGCAGTACTTC. The chain has TRBV6-1 and TRBJ2-7; a weak D match, TRBD2 (6 bases). Germline V gives CDR1 MNHNS, CDR2 SASEGT. The ends were cut back, 3 bases at V and 5 bases at J, with 11 bases in the middle. The CDR3 extends over 13 amino acids.

This clone was recorded only once. The V call is TRBV6-6, the J call TRBJ1-2; possibly TRBD1 for D (5 bases). Germline V gene data show CDR1 as MNHNY and CDR2 as SVGAGI (reference sequence). V was shortened by 2 bases and J by 7 bases, with 5 bases between the two germline ends. The CDR3 extends over 11 amino acids. CDR3 sequence reads: CASSYRGGYTF. The CDR3 DNA follows: TGTGCCAGCAGTTACAGGGGTGGCTACACCTTC.

The rearrangement links TRBV30 to TRBJ2-3; maybe TRBD2 (6 bases). CDR1 is GTSNPN and CDR2 is SVGIG in the germline V gene (reference sequence). The CDR3 covers 16 residues. Between the trimmed V and J ends, which lost 0 bases and 0 bases, there was a span of 13 bases. CDR3 in amino acids: CAWSVLGGVSTDTQYF. The CDR3 DNA is TGTGCCTGGAGTGTACTGGGCGGGGTTAGCACAGATACGCAGTATTTT.

V gene TRBV4-1 combines with J gene TRBJ2-1, with 7 bases aligning to TRBD1. Germline trimming cut 4 bases from V and 4 bases from J; bases unmatched to any gene: 10. The CDR3 covers 16 residues. Germline lookup yields CDR1 MGHRA and CDR2 YSYEKL. The CDR3 DNA is TGCGCCAGCAGCCTTGCCCCCGGGACAGATTACAATGAGCAGTTCTTC. Translated, it gives CASSLAPGTDYNEQFF.

Only a few counts were recorded for this clone. V usage is TRBV4-1 and J usage is TRBJ1-5; 11 bases fit TRBD1. Trimming at V came to 2 bases and at J to 6 bases, leaving 6 bases not matched to a gene. In germline, CDR1 is MGHRA, CDR2 YSYEKL. The CDR3 has 16 amino acids. The CDR3 sequence: CASSQPGQGAAQPQHF. Written as DNA, the CDR3 is TGCGCCAGCAGCCAACCCGGACAGGGGGCGGCTCAGCCCCAGCATTTT.

The chain uses TRBV7-9 and TRBJ2-1; 7 bases agree with TRBD2. Per germline, CDR1 SEHNR and CDR2 FQNEAQ (reference sequence). The V segment lost 1 base and the J segment 6 bases; nucleotides outside the gene matches: 9. This CDR3 region has 16 residues. The CDR3 DNA sequence: TGTGCCAGCAGCTTAGTAACCCGTGGGGGGGGCAATGAGCAGTTCTTC. Residues: CASSLVTRGGGNEQFF.

The chain carries TRBV5-8 and TRBJ2-5, with 7 bases fitting TRBD1. The ends lost 0 bases at V and 7 bases at J; junction bases unmatched: 9. In germline, CDR1 is SGHTS, CDR2 YDEGEE. The CDR3 sequence is 15 residues long. The CDR3 is CASSLAPRTGGTQYF. CDR3 nucleotide sequence: TGTGCCAGCAGCTTGGCCCCGAGGACAGGCGGGACCCAGTACTTC.

The chain joins TRBV9 to TRBJ1-5, with D perhaps matching TRBD1 (5 bases). Between the trimmed V and J ends, which lost 0 bases and 6 bases, there was a span of 13 bases. The germline CDR1 and CDR2 sequences are SGDLS and YYNGEE. This CDR3 region has 15 residues. The CDR3 DNA reads TGTGCCAGCAGCGTAGGTGGGGGAGGCGGTCAGCCCCAGCATTTT. Its protein is CASSVGGGGGQPQHF. The whole variable domain, remainder taken from reference TRBV9 and TRBJ1-5, is DSGVTQTPKHLITATGQRVTLRCSPRSGDLSVYWYQQSLDQGLQFLIQYYNGEERAKGNILERFSAQQFPDLHSELNLSSLELGDSALYFCASSVGGGGGQPQHFGDGTRLSIL.

This rearrangement joins TRBV28 to TRBJ1-3; D unresolved. The V and J ends lost 6 bases and 3 bases respectively, with 15 bases between them. The CDR3 is made up of 15 amino acids. The V gene's germline CDR1 is MDHEN and CDR2 SYDVKM. CDR3 amino acids: CASRVPRGHGNTIYF. The CDR3 DNA reads as TGTGCCAGCAGAGTCCCGCGGGGTCATGGAAACACCATATATTTT.

With regard to this clone: One end of the junction is discordant with germline, which a read error may explain. At the DNA level, this CDR3 is encoded by other sequences in the same sample as well. The chain recombines TRBV19 with TRBJ1-6; the match to TRBD1 covers 7 bases. This CDR3 spans 14 amino acids. Germline V gene sequence: CDR1 LNHDA, CDR2 SQIVND (reference sequence). Here the CDR3 reads CATQQGNGYSPLHF. The CDR3 DNA follows: TGTGCCACCCAACAGGGGAATGGCTATTCACCCCTCCATTTT.

This clone was observed a handful of times. In the same sample, other DNA sequences code for this CDR3. This rearrangement joins TRBV12-3 or TRBV12-4 to TRBJ2-7; D gene uncertain. The CDR3 is 13 residues long. V lost 0 bases and J 4 bases, leaving 7 bases between the germline ends. The CDR3 DNA is TGTGCCAGCAGTTTAGCGGGCCCATACGAGCAGTACTTC. Encoded protein: CASSLAGPYEQYF.

The rearrangement joins TRBV5-1 to TRBJ2-3; 8 positions match TRBD1. Germline loops: CDR1 SGHRS, CDR2 YFSETQ. J lost 2 bases, V lost 5 bases, and 4 bases had no gene match. This CDR3 comprises 14 residues. The CDR3 region is CASRGDRITDTQYF. CDR3 coding DNA: TGCGCCAGCAGGGGGGACAGGATCACAGATACGCAGTATTTT.

The CDR3 coding sequence is TGTGCCAGTAGTATAGGTGGGCGTACTAGCAATCAGCCCCAGCATTTT. Translation gives CASSIGGRTSNQPQHF. The V gene is TRBV19, the J gene TRBJ1-5; D is undetermined. CDR1 is LNHDA and CDR2 is SQIVND in the germline V gene (reference sequence). The CDR3 is 16 residues long. The germline V and J ends were trimmed by 1 base and 0 bases, with 10 bases remaining between them.